These 8 T cell receptor beta chains came from one sample sequenced in a study of stem cell transplantation in POMP-related autoinflammatory disease. Clones were read by immunoSEQ multiplex PCR, and TCRdb kept only the in-frame ones, dropping some. This table has 25,000 to 30,000 clones, 82% appearing once. The material was CD4+ T cells from PBMCs, obtained before stem cell transplantation. Receptors were obtained from a human donor with POMP-related autoinflammation and immune dysregulation (PRAID).

This chain links TRBV20-1 with TRBJ2-7, with D perhaps TRBD2 (5 bases). The CDR3 is 11 residues long. Trimming left V 6 bases short and J 3 bases short, with 9 bases between. Germline assignment: CDR1 DFQATT and CDR2 SNEGSKA (reference sequence). CDR3: CSAADYYEQYF. Written as DNA, the CDR3 is TGCAGTGCCGCTGACTACTACGAGCAGTACTTC.

V usage is TRBV7-7 and J usage is TRBJ2-1, with 10 bases fitting TRBD1. The CDR3 has 17 residues. The germline gives CDR1 SSHAT, CDR2 FNYEAQ (reference sequence). The CDR3 DNA reads TGTGCTAGCGCGGAAGGGACAGGGGTCATCTCCTACAATGAGCAGTTCTTC. This gives the protein CASAEGTGVISYNEQFF.

The gene calls are TRBV18 and TRBJ2-7; no reliable D call. Trimming stripped 3 bases from V and 6 bases from J, with 15 bases between. The CDR3 length is 14 residues. The germline V gene encodes CDR1 KGHSH and CDR2 LQKENI. The CDR3 DNA reads as TGTGCCAGCTCACCGTCCGGGCCTTTCACCGAGCAGTACTTC. Translation: CASSPSGPFTEQYF.

The genes are TRBV5-4 and TRBJ1-4; D may be TRBD1 (5 bases). Trimming took 4 bases from V and 3 from J, leaving 13 bases between them. Per the germline V gene, CDR1 is SGHNT and CDR2 is YYREEE (reference sequence). The CDR3 has 15 residues. In DNA form, the CDR3 reads TGTGCCAGCAGCCCCAGTGGGGCACCTAATGAAAAACTGTTTTTT. It specifies CASSPSGAPNEKLFF.

The chain joins TRBV11-2 to TRBJ2-3; D possibly corresponds to TRBD1 (5 bases). The CDR3 consists of 15 residues. Trimming removed 1 base at V and 4 bases at J, with 12 bases between. Germline V gives CDR1 SGHAT, CDR2 FQNNGV. CDR3 sequence reads: CASSLGQPDADTQYF. CDR3 DNA sequence: TGTGCCAGCAGCTTAGGACAGCCCGACGCAGATACGCAGTATTTT. The full variable domain, its missing parts supplied by reference TRBV11-2 and TRBJ2-3, is EAGVAQSPRYKIIEKRQSVAFWCNPISGHATLYWYQQILGQGPKLLIQFQNNGVVDDSQLPKDRFSAERLKGVDSTLKIQPAKLEDSAVYLCASSLGQPDADTQYFGPGTRLTVL.

The gene calls are TRBV11-2 and TRBJ2-3; possible D gene TRBD2, 5 bases. The CDR3 runs to 14 residues. V was shortened by 2 bases and J by 2 bases, with 8 bases between the two germline ends. Germline assignment: CDR1 SGHAT and CDR2 FQNNGV. CDR3 sequence reads: CASSLTSTTDTQYF. CDR3 coding DNA: TGTGCCAGCAGCTTAACTAGTACCACAGATACGCAGTATTTT. The entire variable domain, with the rest obtained from reference TRBV11-2 and TRBJ2-3, is as follows: EAGVAQSPRYKIIEKRQSVAFWCNPISGHATLYWYQQILGQGPKLLIQFQNNGVVDDSQLPKDRFSAERLKGVDSTLKIQPAKLEDSAVYLCASSLTSTTDTQYFGPGTRLTVL.

V is TRBV2 and J is TRBJ1-2; D is undetermined. Trimming stripped 3 bases from V and 2 bases from J, with 4 bases between. Germline values: CDR1 SNHLY, CDR2 FYNNEI. The CDR3 length is 12 residues. DNA for the CDR3: TGTGCCAGCAGTGACGCCAACTATGGCTACACCTTC. This codes for CASSDANYGYTF. The full variable domain, in which reference TRBV2 and TRBJ1-2 provide the parts outside the CDR3, is EPEVTQTPSHQVTQMGQEVILRCVPISNHLYFYWYRQILGQKVEFLVSFYNNEISEKSEIFDDQFSVERPDGSNFTLKIRSTKLEDSAMYFCASSDANYGYTFGSGTRLTVV.

The V call is TRBV27, the J call TRBJ1-2; 7 bases align to TRBD1. The CDR3 is 17 residues long. Trimming removed 6 bases from V and 2 bases from J; junction bases left unmatched: 15. CDR1 is MNHEY and CDR2 is SMNVEV in the germline V gene (reference sequence). In DNA, the CDR3 is TGTGCCAGCAGGAGATTTAGACAGGGAGGGGAGAACTATGGCTACACCTTC. It yields the protein CASRRFRQGGENYGYTF.